A selection of T cell receptor beta chains follows, all from one sample in a study of CD8 T cells in Susac syndrome. TCRdb called the immunoSEQ multiplex PCR reads again in MiXCR, with one record for every CDR3 protein. The sample includes fewer than 85,000 distinct CDR3 sequences, approximately 94% of them seen just once. Input material: CD8+ T cells from PBMCs. These receptors came from a human donor with Susac syndrome. CDR3s leave out the opening cysteine and the closing phenylalanine or tryptophan. A D gene is named only where the DNA matches it firmly. Clone size appears in some rows only: once, few, many, or a class for an expanded clone.

j_call | clone_size | v_call | d_call | cdr3_aa
TRBJ2-7 | few | TRBV3-1 | TRBD1 | ASSPRDRGYEQY
TRBJ2-7 | . | TRBV7-9 | . | ASSSGNYEQY
TRBJ1-5 | . | TRBV3-1 | . | ASSQAGDSNQPQH
TRBJ2-6 | . | TRBV4-3 | . | ASSQEFSGANVLT
TRBJ1-1 | . | TRBV7-9 | TRBD1 | ASSLGHMGTGGHTEAF
TRBJ2-3 | . | TRBV7-3 | TRBD1 | ASSLTLSGQLTDTQY
TRBJ2-3 | . | TRBV15 | . | ATSRGSGSTDTQY
TRBJ2-1 | . | TRBV24-1 | . | ATGSAGEQF
TRBJ2-2 | . | TRBV9 | . | ASSASGLNAGELF
TRBJ2-7 | . | TRBV3-1 | . | ASSQGRMSSYEQY
TRBJ2-3 | . | TRBV10-3 | TRBD2 | AISRASGGASYTDTQY
TRBJ2-7 | . | TRBV29-1 | TRBD1 | SVEGRTGTYEQY
TRBJ1-2 | once | TRBV10-3 | . | AISGLIDGYT
TRBJ2-7 | . | TRBV20-1 | TRBD1 | SARVDRAYEQY
TRBJ2-5 | . | TRBV12-3/TRBV12-4 | TRBD2 | ASSLASGGETQY
TRBJ2-5 | . | TRBV7-8 | . | ASSSIEGSKETQY
TRBJ2-7 | . | TRBV10-3 | . | AIRKSSYEQY
TRBJ2-2 | . | TRBV20-1 | TRBD1 | SANTGGSLF
TRBJ2-5 | . | TRBV11-3 | . | ASSPPDARGTQY
TRBJ1-1 | . | TRBV4-2 | . | ASSAGTEAF
TRBJ2-7 | once | TRBV30 | . | AWRERNYEQY
TRBJ2-7 | . | TRBV4-3 | . | ASSRSSGTDYEQY
TRBJ2-2 | . | TRBV20-1 | TRBD1 | SASLRGPVTGELF
TRBJ1-1 | once | TRBV19 | . | ASSIGGASEAF
TRBJ2-6 | . | TRBV7-9 | TRBD1 | ASSWGQGPPGANVLT
TRBJ1-1 | . | TRBV4-1 | . | ASSQVARWGTEAF
TRBJ1-2 | . | TRBV9 | . | ASTHGRNSNYGYT
TRBJ1-1 | . | TRBV6-2/TRBV6-3 | . | ASSFDGATNTEAF
TRBJ2-7 | . | TRBV7-8 | . | ASSPESGLSYEQY
TRBJ2-1 | once | TRBV3-1 | . | ASSQVRGARNEQF
TRBJ2-7 | . | TRBV28 | TRBD1 | ASSFPTTGGSYEQY
TRBJ1-2 | . | TRBV20-1 | . | SERDGYYGYT
TRBJ1-2 | . | TRBV7-9 | . | ASSLGGGYYGYT
TRBJ2-3 | . | TRBV7-2 | TRBD2 | ASSPRRAGGRTDTQY
TRBJ2-7 | . | TRBV5-1 | TRBD2 | ASSLVRERSYEQY
TRBJ2-2 | . | TRBV12-3/TRBV12-4 | TRBD2 | ASSFQGGIGELF
TRBJ2-3 | . | TRBV27 | . | ASSLRGSDTQY
TRBJ1-2 | . | TRBV7-9 | TRBD1 | ASILDRGRNYGYT
TRBJ1-4 | . | TRBV5-6 | TRBD1 | ASSGQVNEKLF
TRBJ1-6 | . | TRBV20-1 | . | SPKLRLGESPLH
TRBJ2-7 | . | TRBV12-3/TRBV12-4 | . | ASKGGYEQY
TRBJ1-5 | . | TRBV12-3/TRBV12-4 | . | ASSPGGFQPQH
TRBJ2-1 | . | TRBV4-3 | . | ASSQDLARSYNEQF
TRBJ1-1 | . | TRBV30 | TRBD1 | ARDRGLGSTEAF
TRBJ2-1 | . | TRBV29-1 | . | SVASPAEQF
TRBJ2-2 | . | TRBV7-9 | . | ASSFGDTGELF
TRBJ1-5 | . | TRBV24-1 | . | ATSAGRGNQPQH
TRBJ2-5 | . | TRBV12-3/TRBV12-4 | TRBD1 | ASSRQGPQETQY
TRBJ2-5 | . | TRBV27 | TRBD1 | ASSLGRGRETQY
TRBJ2-3 | . | TRBV5-6 | TRBD2 | ASSAATSGVDTQY
TRBJ2-5 | . | TRBV27 | . | ASSESGEWETQY
TRBJ2-5 | . | TRBV2 | TRBD1 | ASLTGDETQY
TRBJ2-5 | . | TRBV7-9 | . | ASSPLIQETQY